This passage covers 27 T cell receptor beta chains from one sample sequenced in a study of T cells after yellow fever vaccination. MiXCR, applied by TCRdb to the 5' RACE reads, yields one record per CDR3 protein. The data show 500,000 to 650,000 distinct CDR3 sequences, approximately 13% seen once. The specimen was PBMCs, collected on the day of the yellow fever booster vaccination. These receptors were collected from a man in his thirties or forties who received the YFV17D yellow fever vaccine.

In the case of this clonotype: The junction departs from the called germline gene at one end, perhaps through a read error. The V call is TRBV4-2, the J call TRBJ2-7; the D is unclear. There are 13 residues in the CDR3. CDR1 is LGHNA, CDR2 YNFKEQ, per germline. In DNA, the CDR3 is TGTGCCAGCAGCCAAGCTCTGTCCTACGACCAGTACTTC. Amino acid sequence: CASSQALSYDQYF.

The chain joins TRBV20-1 to TRBJ2-5; TRBD1 is a possible D gene (6 bases). The CDR3 runs 14 residues. Between the trimmed V and J ends, which lost 4 bases and 2 bases, there was a span of 14 bases. Germline CDR1 is DFQATT and CDR2 is SNEGSKA (reference sequence). CDR3 sequence (DNA): TGCAGTGCTAAAACCGGACAGAATCAAGAGACCCAGTACTTC. Its translation is CSAKTGQNQETQYF.

The chain is built from TRBV12-3 or TRBV12-4 and TRBJ2-3, with TRBD2 matching over 9 bases. This CDR3 region has 16 residues. The ends lost 6 bases at V and 0 bases at J; junction bases unmatched: 7. The CDR3 DNA is TGTGCCAGCAGGCGGCCTAGCGGGACTAGCACAGATACGCAGTATTTT. Translated, it gives CASRRPSGTSTDTQYF.

The chain couples TRBV12-5 to TRBJ2-7; 7 bases agree with TRBD1. The CDR3 runs to 12 residues. The junction had 4 bases not matched to a gene; V was cut back by 6 bases and J by 5 bases. The germline gives CDR1 LGHNT, CDR2 FRNRAP. This chain's CDR3 is CASGPQGDEQYF. The DNA of the CDR3 is TGTGCTAGTGGACCCCAGGGGGACGAGCAGTACTTC.

V and J are TRBV7-3 and TRBJ2-1; 10 positions match TRBD2. The J segment lost 2 bases and the V segment lost 6 bases, leaving 10 bases of the junction unmatched. The germline V gene encodes CDR1 SGHTA and CDR2 FQGTGA. CDR3 length: 17 amino acids. CDR3 DNA sequence: TGTGCCAGCAGGGAGTCCCCCGGGACTAGCGCCTACAATGAGCAGTTCTTC. The encoded protein is CASRESPGTSAYNEQFF. The whole variable domain, remainder taken from reference TRBV7-3 and TRBJ2-1, is GAGVSQTPSNKVTEKGKYVELRCDPISGHTALYWYRQSLGQGPEFLIYFQGTGAADDSGLPNDRFFAVRPEGSVSTLKIQRTERGDSAVYLCASRESPGTSAYNEQFFGPGTRLTVL.

The chain joins TRBV10-3 to TRBJ2-3; TRBD2 might be the D (6 bases). CDR1 ENHRY and CDR2 SYGVKD come from the germline V gene. The germline V and J ends were trimmed by 3 bases and 2 bases, with 9 bases remaining between them. CDR3 length: 14 amino acids. CDR3 residues: CAISDAGNTDTQYF. In nucleotides, the CDR3 is TGTGCCATCAGTGACGCGGGAAACACAGATACGCAGTATTTT.

This clonotype was seen more than once but under ten times. The rearrangement joins TRBV7-9 to TRBJ1-6; D is perhaps TRBD1 (5 bases). The CDR3 runs to 15 residues. V was pared by 5 bases and J by 6 bases, with 14 bases between. The V gene's germline CDR1 is SEHNR and CDR2 FQNEAQ (reference sequence). The CDR3 loop is CASSPSAGINSPLHF. The CDR3 coding sequence is TGTGCCAGCAGCCCTAGCGCAGGGATTAATTCACCCCTCCACTTT.

This chain joins TRBV20-1 and TRBJ2-7, with D possibly being TRBD2 (5 bases). The ends were cut back, 2 bases at V and 3 bases at J, with 11 bases in the middle. The CDR3 spans 13 residues. The V gene's germline CDR1 is DFQATT and CDR2 SNEGSKA (reference sequence). The CDR3 DNA reads TGCAGTGCTAGAACTAGAAATCGCTACGAGCAGTACTTC. Its protein product is CSARTRNRYEQYF.

This clonotype was seen a handful of times. V usage is TRBV29-1 and J usage is TRBJ1-1; perhaps TRBD1 as D (5 bases). V lost 4 bases, J lost 7 bases, and 13 bases lay in between. CDR1 and CDR2 from the germline V gene are SQVTM and ANQGSEA. CDR3 length: 12 residues. The CDR3 region is CSVVPGGSEAFF. In DNA form, the CDR3 reads TGCAGCGTTGTGCCTGGGGGGAGTGAAGCTTTCTTT.

The V and J genes are TRBV2 and TRBJ1-5; tentative D call: TRBD1 (5 bases). The CDR3 contains 14 residues. V was cut by 5 bases and J by 0 bases, with 8 bases left in between. Germline values: CDR1 SNHLY, CDR2 FYNNEI. CDR3 DNA sequence: TGTGCCAGCAGTCGGGGCTATAGCAATCAGCCCCAGCATTTT. Translating gives CASSRGYSNQPQHF.

The genes are TRBV7-2 and TRBJ1-2; D call uncertain. CDR3 length equals 16 residues. V shed 3 bases and J shed 2 bases, with 16 bases lying between them. Germline V CDR1 and CDR2: SGHTA, FQGNSA. CDR3 sequence: CASSFSAAAGNYGYTF. The CDR3 bases are TGTGCCAGCAGCTTTTCAGCGGCGGCTGGGAACTATGGCTACACCTTC. The full variable domain, rest sourced from reference TRBV7-2 and TRBJ1-2, is GAGVSQSPSNKVTEKGKDVELRCDPISGHTALYWYRQSLGQGLEFLIYFQGNSAPDKSGLPSDRFSAERTGGSVSTLTIQRTQQEDSAVYLCASSFSAAAGNYGYTFGSGTRLTVV.

The chain recombines TRBV19 with TRBJ2-1; D is uncertain. Germline V gives CDR1 LNHDA, CDR2 SQIVND (reference sequence). Trimming cost V 3 bases and J 7 bases, with 10 bases left between them. The CDR3 totals 13 residues. CDR3 nucleotide sequence: TGTGCCAGTAGTATGGAGCAAAAGAATGAGCAGTTCTTC. It encodes CASSMEQKNEQFF.

The chain is built from TRBV5-1 and TRBJ2-7; D unclear. The CDR3 length is 13 residues. Germline V CDR1 and CDR2: SGHRS, YFSETQ. Trimming removed 2 bases from V and 4 bases from J, with 10 bases in between. CDR3 in amino acids: CASSFDVAYEQYF. The CDR3 coding sequence is TGCGCCAGCAGCTTCGACGTCGCTTACGAGCAGTACTTC. Variable domain in full (rest from reference TRBV5-1 and TRBJ2-7): KAGVTQTPRYLIKTRGQQVTLSCSPISGHRSVSWYQQTPGQGLQFLFEYFSETQRNKGNFPGRFSGRQFSNSRSEMNVSTLELGDSALYLCASSFDVAYEQYFGPGTRLTVT.

On this clonotype: Being one base from a much bigger clone, this may be a read error. The CDR3, as DNA: TGTGCCAGAAGAAAGATCCGGAACACCGGGGAGCTGTTTTTT. It yields the protein CARRKIRNTGELFF. The rearrangement uses TRBV6-2 or TRBV6-3 and TRBJ2-2, with unresolved D. The V gene lost 9 bases and the J gene lost 1 base, with 12 bases spanning the gap. Per the germline V gene, CDR1 is MNHEY and CDR2 is SVGEGT. The CDR3 consists of 14 residues.

J is TRBJ2-1 and V is TRBV19; 10 bases are shared with TRBD2. Trimming removed 4 bases from V and 12 bases from J; junction bases left unmatched: 15. The CDR3 runs 16 residues. The germline CDR1 and CDR2 sequences are LNHDA and SQIVND (reference sequence). In DNA, the CDR3 is TGTGCCAGTAGTACACCCGCCTCCAGCGGGAGGGCCCGGCAGTTCTTC. This gives the protein CASSTPASSGRARQFF.

The chain combines TRBV7-8 with TRBJ2-2, with 9 bases fitting TRBD1. Germline CDR1 is SGHVS and CDR2 is FQNEAQ. With 7 bases clipped from V and 4 bases from J, the junction kept 4 bases outside the gene matches. This CDR3 comprises 14 residues. As DNA, the CDR3 is TGTGCCAGCATTCGGACAGGGGTCACCGGGGAGCTGTTTTTT. Its translation is CASIRTGVTGELFF.

This clonotype was counted a few times. The CDR3 DNA is TGTGCCAGCAGCTTAGATAGGGGGGCCTCCAGGCCCCTCCACTTT. Protein sequence: CASSLDRGASRPLHF. The chain is built from TRBV7-2 and TRBJ1-6; maybe TRBD1 (6 bases). CDR1 and CDR2 (germline): SGHTA, FQGNSA. The CDR3 is made up of 15 amino acids. The V gene lost 1 base and the J gene lost 13 bases, with 17 bases spanning the gap. Full variable domain (missing parts from reference TRBV7-2 and TRBJ1-6): GAGVSQSPSNKVTEKGKDVELRCDPISGHTALYWYRQSLGQGLEFLIYFQGNSAPDKSGLPSDRFSAERTGGSVSTLTIQRTQQEDSAVYLCASSLDRGASRPLHFGNGTRLTVT.

This clonotype was found a few times. Here the CDR3 reads CASSPHGTYRTPEELFF. The CDR3 nucleotides read TGCGCCAGCAGCCCGCACGGGACCTATCGGACGCCCGAGGAGCTGTTTTTT. The V and J genes are TRBV5-1 and TRBJ2-2; the D call may be TRBD1 or TRBD2 (5 bases each). Trimming pared 4 bases from V and 10 bases from J, leaving 26 bases between. Germline assignment: CDR1 SGHRS and CDR2 YFSETQ. The CDR3 is 17 residues long.

This chain connects TRBV6-2 or TRBV6-3 to TRBJ1-1; no clear D. The CDR3 is made up of 11 amino acids. Per the germline V gene, CDR1 is MNHEY and CDR2 is SVGEGT. Trimming pared 7 bases from V and 3 bases from J, leaving 6 bases between. The CDR3 bases are TGTGCCAGCACCAGATACACTGAAGCTTTCTTT. Protein sequence: CASTRYTEAFF.

The rearrangement joins TRBV5-1 to TRBJ2-2; weak D call: TRBD1 (5 bases). CDR1 is SGHRS, CDR2 YFSETQ, per germline. Deletions cut 0 bases from V and 1 base from J, with 7 bases between. The CDR3 runs 15 residues. Written as DNA, the CDR3 is TGCGCCAGCAGCTTGGGACAGCAGAACACCGGGGAGCTGTTTTTT. This gives the protein CASSLGQQNTGELFF.

In this sample, this clonotype turned up a few times. The J gene is TRBJ2-2, the V gene TRBV28; D possibly corresponds to TRBD2 (6 bases). Looked up from germline, CDR1 is MDHEN and CDR2 is SYDVKM. Deletions cut 7 bases from V and 6 bases from J, with 9 bases between. This CDR3 has 12 residues. CDR3 loop: CASIGGPGELFF. CDR3 nucleotides: TGTGCCAGCATTGGAGGGCCCGGGGAGCTGTTTTTT.

The chain links TRBV7-2 to TRBJ1-1, with TRBD1 matching over 7 bases. The V segment lost 5 bases and the J segment 0 bases; nucleotides outside the gene matches: 3. Germline V CDR1 and CDR2: SGHTA, FQGNSA. The CDR3 is made up of 14 amino acids. The CDR3 coding sequence is TGTGCCAGCAGCGTAGGGGGCGTGAACACTGAAGCTTTCTTT. Translation: CASSVGGVNTEAFF.

The rearrangement uses TRBV5-1 and TRBJ2-1, with TRBD1 as a possible D gene (6 bases). The V end lost 4 bases, the J end lost 5 bases, and 13 bases lay between the germline ends. The CDR3 runs 14 residues. CDR1 and CDR2 (germline): SGHRS, YFSETQ. Here the CDR3 DNA reads TGCGCCAGCAGCACCGCGGACAGAAACAATGAGCAGTTCTTC. Residues: CASSTADRNNEQFF.

This clonotype showed up just a few times. The chain joins TRBV19 to TRBJ1-1, with a weak D call TRBD1 (6 bases). From germline, CDR1 is LNHDA and CDR2 SQIVND (reference sequence). CDR3 length equals 17 residues. With 5 bases removed from V and 0 bases from J, the gap between germline ends came to 19 bases. The CDR3 DNA reads TGTGCCAGTAGTGCCCGGCGGGGGCGCTTAATGAACACTGAAGCTTTCTTT. Its translation: CASSARRGRLMNTEAFF. Full variable domain (missing parts from reference TRBV19 and TRBJ1-1): DGGITQSPKYLFRKEGQNVTLSCEQNLNHDAMYWYRQDPGQGLRLIYYSQIVNDFQKGDIAEGYSVSREKKESFPLTVTSAQKNPTAFYLCASSARRGRLMNTEAFFGQGTRLTVV.

This clonotype was observed a few times. The V call is TRBV29-1, the J call TRBJ2-3, with 7 bases that match TRBD1. The CDR3 is made up of 14 amino acids. Germline V gene sequence: CDR1 SQVTM, CDR2 ANQGSEA. Losses at the gene ends were 3 bases for V and 2 bases for J; bases not matched to a gene: 5. The CDR3 spells CSVDWDSNTDTQYF. The CDR3 nucleotides are TGCAGCGTTGATTGGGACAGTAACACAGATACGCAGTATTTT.

Comment on this clonotype: Compared with germline, one end of the junction differs, possibly owing to a read error. CDR3 in DNA: TGCTGTGCTAGAGTAGCGGGAAGGATGTACACCGGGGAGCTGTTTTTT. This translates into CCARVAGRMYTGELFF. This chain links TRBV20-1 with TRBJ2-2; TRBD2 agrees at 8 bases. CDR1 DFQATT and CDR2 SNEGSKA come from the germline V gene (reference sequence). This CDR3 is built from 16 residues.

This clonotype has more than one count but fewer than ten. The V call is TRBV25-1, the J call TRBJ2-7; D is possibly TRBD1 or TRBD2 (5 bases each). The ends were cut back, 3 bases at V and 5 bases at J, with 23 bases in the middle. The CDR3 loop spans 17 amino acids. CDR1 MGHDK and CDR2 SYGVNS come from the germline V gene. The CDR3 bases are TGTGCCAGCAGTGATCCGCACTCACGGGGCTGCTTTGACGAGCAGTACTTC. Protein sequence: CASSDPHSRGCFDEQYF.